The 30 T cell receptor beta chains reported below all come from one sample, sequenced in a study of shared clonotypes between healthy human individuals. Naive CD8 cells lacked CD45RO, underwent positive selection for CCR7 and left out terminally differentiated effector memory CD45RA+ cells. Some clones are missing from TCRdb's copy, which holds only in-frame ones; the method was immunoSEQ multiplex PCR. The sample includes nearly 2 million clones, 85% to 95% of them seen just once. The sequencing sample was made of naive CD8+ T cells sorted from blood. The receptors stem from a man between 18 and 29 years old in good health.

This sequence joins TRBV7-9 and TRBJ2-5; D is uncertain. V lost 5 bases, J lost 5 bases, and 9 bases lay in between. The CDR3 covers 12 residues. The V gene's germline CDR1 is SEHNR and CDR2 FQNEAQ (reference sequence). Here the CDR3 DNA reads TGTGCCAGCAGCGCCAAGGAGGAGACCCAGTACTTC. It translates to CASSAKEETQYF.

The V and J genes are TRBV30 and TRBJ2-3; the D is unclear. The V and J ends lost 3 bases and 3 bases respectively, with 16 bases between them. This CDR3 spans 15 amino acids. Germline CDR1 GTSNPN, CDR2 SVGIG (reference sequence). CDR3 in DNA: TGTGCCTGGAGCCATGGACGGGTTGGAACAGATACGCAGTATTTT. Translating it yields CAWSHGRVGTDTQYF.

The chain has TRBV5-4 and TRBJ1-1; 9 bases are a match to TRBD1. The germline gives CDR1 SGHNT, CDR2 YYREEE (reference sequence). Trimming removed 0 bases from V and 1 base from J; junction bases left unmatched: 4. The CDR3 extends over 16 amino acids. The CDR3 sequence is CASSLVPQGANTEAFF. For the CDR3, the DNA is TGTGCCAGCAGCTTGGTCCCACAGGGGGCGAACACTGAAGCTTTCTTT.

This chain connects TRBV28 to TRBJ2-1, with TRBD2 matching 13 bases. The CDR3 is 16 residues long. CDR1 and CDR2 from the germline V gene are MDHEN and SYDVKM. The J segment lost 6 bases and the V segment lost 6 bases, leaving 8 bases of the junction unmatched. Here the CDR3 DNA reads TGTGCCAGCAGGCCCCCGGGACTAGCGGGAACCAATGAGCAGTTCTTC. This translates into CASRPPGLAGTNEQFF. Full variable domain (missing parts from reference TRBV28 and TRBJ2-1): DVKVTQSSRYLVKRTGEKVFLECVQDMDHENMFWYRQDPGLGLRLIYFSYDVKMKEKGDIPEGYSVSREKKERFSLILESASTNQTSMYLCASRPPGLAGTNEQFFGPGTRLTVL.

V usage is TRBV2 and J usage is TRBJ1-6, with D possibly TRBD1 on 5 matching bases. This CDR3 is 15 amino acids long. V was cut by 0 bases and J by 7 bases, with 10 bases left in between. Germline CDR1 SNHLY, CDR2 FYNNEI. CDR3 loop: CASSEAGPTNSPLHF. The CDR3 DNA is TGTGCCAGCAGTGAAGCGGGACCTACGAATTCACCCCTCCACTTT.

The J gene is TRBJ2-3, the V gene TRBV6-1; D ambiguous. Germline-derived CDR1 and CDR2 are MNHNS and SASEGT. The CDR3 length is 13 residues. Between the trimmed V and J ends, which lost 2 bases and 4 bases, there was a span of 7 bases. The CDR3 coding sequence is TGTGCCAGCAGTGAATTTGGGTCAGATACGCAGTATTTT. This codes for CASSEFGSDTQYF.

Comment on this clone: At the DNA level, this CDR3 is encoded by other sequences in the same sample as well. The genes are TRBV29-1 and TRBJ2-1; TRBD2 matches at 7 bases. Germline values: CDR1 SQVTM, CDR2 ANQGSEA. The CDR3 is 14 residues long. V gave up 4 bases and J gave up 0 bases; unmatched junction bases: 3. The CDR3 protein is CSVVGGSSYNEQFF. The DNA of the CDR3 is TGCAGCGTTGTCGGCGGGAGCTCCTACAATGAGCAGTTCTTC.

The V and J genes are TRBV5-4 and TRBJ2-2; no clear D gene. Trimming shortened V by 6 bases and J by 8 bases, and 11 bases separated the two germline ends. CDR1 is SGHNT and CDR2 is YYREEE in the germline V gene (reference sequence). There are 12 residues in the CDR3. CDR3: CASTLPAGELFF. The CDR3 nucleotides read TGTGCCAGCACCCTGCCTGCGGGGGAGCTGTTTTTT.

The chain employs TRBV10-3 and TRBJ2-1; 9 positions match TRBD2. The junction had 10 bases not matched to a gene; V was cut back by 2 bases and J by 8 bases. Germline CDR1 reads ENHRY; CDR2 reads SYGVKD. CDR3 length: 16 residues. The CDR3 sequence: CAISEIAGDPGDEQFF. The CDR3 DNA follows: TGTGCCATCAGTGAGATAGCGGGGGACCCGGGAGATGAGCAGTTCTTC.

This chain links TRBV28 with TRBJ1-3; D remains unclear. This CDR3 has 17 residues. The germline V gene encodes CDR1 MDHEN and CDR2 SYDVKM. The V end was cut by 6 bases, the J end by 1 base, with 19 bases between. CDR3 sequence: CASSQLLQALSGNTIYF. Here the CDR3 DNA reads TGTGCCAGCAGCCAATTGCTTCAGGCATTATCTGGAAACACCATATATTTT.

V gene TRBV7-2 combines with J gene TRBJ2-1; D gene uncertain. From germline, CDR1 is SGHTA and CDR2 FQGNSA. The V and J ends lost 1 base and 6 bases respectively, with 19 bases between them. This CDR3 has 17 amino acids. The CDR3 sequence is CASSLDYRTYLPNEQFF. CDR3 DNA: TGTGCCAGCAGCTTAGATTATCGGACGTACCTACCCAATGAGCAGTTCTTC.

V gene TRBV27 combines with J gene TRBJ1-1; weak D call: TRBD1 (5 bases). The V end was cut by 4 bases, the J end by 4 bases, with 13 bases between. Per the germline V gene, CDR1 is MNHEY and CDR2 is SMNVEV (reference sequence). The CDR3 covers 14 residues. DNA of the CDR3: TGTGCCAGCAGTTACGCGCAGGGTAGCACTGAAGCTTTCTTT. Protein product: CASSYAQGSTEAFF.

This chain connects TRBV5-6 to TRBJ2-7; TRBD1 agrees at 7 bases. V trimming: 0 bases; J trimming: 9 bases; junction bases outside the gene matches: 6. Germline-derived CDR1 and CDR2 are SGHDT and YYEEEE. CDR3 size: 13 residues. CDR3 nucleotides: TGTGCCAGCAGCTTGGCCAGGGGGTATGGGCAGTACTTC. This sequence encodes CASSLARGYGQYF.

The chain couples TRBV7-2 to TRBJ2-7; D unresolved. The CDR3 contains 16 residues. Germline V gives CDR1 SGHTA, CDR2 FQGNSA. Trimming shortened V by 0 bases and J by 2 bases, and 14 bases separated the two germline ends. CDR3 DNA: TGTGCCAGCAGCTTAGCGATGGCAGGCTATACCTACGAGCAGTACTTC. Translating it yields CASSLAMAGYTYEQYF.

The gene calls are TRBV7-6 and TRBJ2-7; 7 positions match TRBD1. The CDR3 totals 14 residues. Germline V gives CDR1 SGHVS, CDR2 FNYEAQ. J gave up 4 bases and V 2 bases, and 5 bases lay outside the gene matches. The CDR3 loop is CASSLFNRGYEQYF. In nucleotides, the CDR3 is TGTGCCAGCAGCTTATTTAACAGGGGATACGAGCAGTACTTC.

This clone was found a few times. Other DNA sequences in the sample encode the same CDR3. The V call is TRBV19, the J call TRBJ1-2, with 7 bases lining up with TRBD1. CDR3 length equals 13 residues. Germline V gene lookup returns CDR1 LNHDA and CDR2 SQIVND (reference sequence). After removal of 5 bases from V and 5 bases from J, the junction contained 5 bases not matched to a gene. The chain's CDR3 is CASSPGTAYGYTF. CDR3 nucleotides: TGTGCCAGTAGTCCCGGGACAGCATATGGCTACACCTTC.

This chain's CDR3 is CASSSYAGTSDEQFF. For the CDR3, the DNA is TGTGCCAGCAGCTCCTATGCGGGGACTTCCGATGAGCAGTTCTTC. The V gene is TRBV5-8, the J gene TRBJ2-1, with a weak D call TRBD2 (6 bases). The V end lost 3 bases, the J end lost 8 bases, and 18 bases lay between the germline ends. Germline CDR1 and CDR2: SGHTS and YDEGEE. This CDR3 contains 15 residues.

The gene calls are TRBV7-8 and TRBJ1-3; D gene ambiguous. V was clipped by 5 bases and J by 0 bases, with 11 bases between them. This CDR3 is 15 amino acids long. In germline, CDR1 is SGHVS, CDR2 FQNEAQ. The CDR3 loop reads CASSPGRGSGNTIYF. CDR3 nucleotide sequence: TGTGCCAGCAGCCCAGGACGGGGCTCTGGAAACACCATATATTTT.

This clone was picked up one time. V and J are TRBV7-8 and TRBJ2-3, with 8 nucleotides matching TRBD2. The CDR3 spans 16 residues. Per germline, CDR1 SGHVS and CDR2 FQNEAQ. The J segment lost 4 bases and the V segment lost 1 base, leaving 7 bases of the junction unmatched. CDR3 bases: TGTGCCAGCAGCTTAGGGGGACTAGATTTGGCAGATACGCAGTATTTT. It codes for CASSLGGLDLADTQYF. Full variable domain (rest looked up from reference TRBV7-8 and TRBJ2-3): GAGVSQSPRYKVAKRGQDVALRCDPISGHVSLFWYQQALGQGPEFLTYFQNEAQLDKSGLPSDRFFAERPEGSVSTLKIQRTQQEDSAVYLCASSLGGLDLADTQYFGPGTRLTVL.

V gene TRBV7-6 combines with J gene TRBJ1-4; the match to TRBD1 covers 7 bases. The CDR3 contains 16 residues. Trimming at V came to 5 bases and at J to 3 bases, leaving 9 bases not matched to a gene. Germline-derived CDR1 and CDR2 are SGHVS and FNYEAQ. CDR3 sequence (DNA): TGTGCCAGCAGCCCCCTTACGGGACAGCCTAATGAAAAACTGTTTTTT. Amino acid sequence: CASSPLTGQPNEKLFF.

The V call is TRBV9, the J call TRBJ2-1, with 11 nucleotides matching TRBD2. This CDR3 region has 15 residues. CDR1 and CDR2 from the germline V gene are SGDLS and YYNGEE. J gave up 6 bases and V 4 bases, and 6 bases lay outside the gene matches. The CDR3 here is CASSLLAGASNEQFF. In DNA form, the CDR3 reads TGTGCCAGCAGCCTACTAGCGGGAGCTAGCAATGAGCAGTTCTTC.

This clone was seen a single time. This rearrangement joins TRBV25-1 to TRBJ2-5; no reliable D call. Deletions cut 1 base from V and 7 bases from J, with 10 bases between. The CDR3 covers 13 residues. CDR1 and CDR2 (germline): MGHDK, SYGVNS. The CDR3 DNA reads as TGTGCCAGCAGTGAATCGGGCGGCGGGACCCAGTACTTC. Its translation is CASSESGGGTQYF. The variable domain in full, completed from reference TRBV25-1 and TRBJ2-5, reads EADIYQTPRYLVIGTGKKITLECSQTMGHDKMYWYQQDPGMELHLIHYSYGVNSTEKGDLSSESTVSRIRTEHFPLTLESARPSHTSQYLCASSESGGGTQYFGPGTRLLVL.

The chain uses TRBV5-1 and TRBJ1-5, with 9 nucleotides matching TRBD1. CDR3 length: 17 residues. Germline CDR1 is SGHRS and CDR2 is YFSETQ. The J segment lost 7 bases and the V segment lost 0 bases, leaving 11 bases of the junction unmatched. In nucleotides, the CDR3 is TGCGCCAGCAGCTTGGGGCCCACGGGACAGGGTGAGCAGCCCCAGCATTTT. Amino acid sequence: CASSLGPTGQGEQPQHF.

In regard to this clone: Other DNA sequences in this sample translate to the same CDR3. The rearrangement links TRBV30 to TRBJ1-5, with D perhaps matching TRBD1 (5 bases). The ends were cut back, 3 bases at V and 3 bases at J, with 9 bases in the middle. Germline-derived CDR1 and CDR2 are GTSNPN and SVGIG (reference sequence). The CDR3 sequence is 13 residues long. The CDR3 DNA sequence: TGTGCCTGGAGCGGGACGTCCAATCAGCCCCAGCATTTT. It encodes CAWSGTSNQPQHF.

In this sample, this clone turned up once. The genes are TRBV13 and TRBJ2-3; 11 bases align to TRBD2. CDR3 length: 19 amino acids. Germline V CDR1 and CDR2: PRHDT, FYEKMQ (reference sequence). V lost 4 bases and J lost 0; bases outside the gene matches: 12. The chain's CDR3 is CASSSLITRLAGSTDTQYF. The CDR3 nucleotides are TGTGCCAGCAGCTCCCTTATTACCCGACTAGCGGGGAGCACAGATACGCAGTATTTT.

The chain joins TRBV5-6 to TRBJ1-5, with 8 bases identical to TRBD1. Trimming cost V 4 bases and J 7 bases; bases outside gene matches: 13. This CDR3 has 16 amino acids. In germline, CDR1 is SGHDT, CDR2 YYEEEE. The CDR3 nucleotides are TGTGCCAGCAGCCCCGCCATCGACAGGGGTGTCCAGCCCCAGCATTTT. Protein: CASSPAIDRGVQPQHF.

The sample holds one count of this clone. The chain joins TRBV11-2 to TRBJ2-5; 9 bases are shared with TRBD1. CDR1 is SGHAT and CDR2 is FQNNGV in the germline V gene. V lost 5 bases and J lost 5; bases outside the gene matches: 6. This CDR3 has 14 residues. This CDR3 reads CASSLGTGYETQYF. The DNA of the CDR3 is TGTGCCAGCAGCCTCGGGACAGGGTACGAGACCCAGTACTTC.

The V and J genes are TRBV4-3 and TRBJ2-2, with D possibly matching TRBD2 (5 bases). The CDR3 extends over 17 amino acids. V gave up 0 bases and J gave up 4 bases, with 15 bases separating them. Germline CDR1 is LGHNA and CDR2 is YSLEER. CDR3 DNA: TGCGCCAGCAGCCAAGATCAGTGGGGTGCGGGCACCGGGGAGCTGTTTTTT. It is translated as CASSQDQWGAGTGELFF.

The chain links TRBV5-1 to TRBJ1-1, with D maybe TRBD1 (6 bases). This CDR3 spans 18 amino acids. Germline V CDR1 and CDR2: SGHRS, YFSETQ. The V gene lost 0 bases and the J gene lost 0 bases, with 18 bases spanning the gap. The chain's CDR3 is CASSLGNRALGVNTEAFF. CDR3 coding DNA: TGCGCCAGCAGCTTGGGGAACAGGGCCTTAGGGGTGAACACTGAAGCTTTCTTT.

This chain links TRBV9 with TRBJ2-7; D unresolved. The V and J ends lost 0 bases and 5 bases respectively, with 12 bases between them. In germline, CDR1 is SGDLS, CDR2 YYNGEE. The CDR3 length is 14 residues. The CDR3 protein is CASSVGSQDHEQYF. CDR3 in DNA: TGTGCCAGCAGCGTAGGAAGTCAGGACCACGAGCAGTACTTC.